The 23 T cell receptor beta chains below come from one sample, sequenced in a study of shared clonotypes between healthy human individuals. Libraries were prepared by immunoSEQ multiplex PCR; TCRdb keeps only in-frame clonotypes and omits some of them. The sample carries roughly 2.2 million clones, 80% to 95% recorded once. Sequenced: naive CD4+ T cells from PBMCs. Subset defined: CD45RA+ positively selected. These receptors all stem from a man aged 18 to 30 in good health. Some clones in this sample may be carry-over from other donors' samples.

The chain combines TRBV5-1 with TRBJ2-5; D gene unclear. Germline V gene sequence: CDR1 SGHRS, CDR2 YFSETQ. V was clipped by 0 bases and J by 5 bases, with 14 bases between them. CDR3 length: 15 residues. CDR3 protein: CASSLVGQRPETQYF. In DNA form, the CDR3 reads TGCGCCAGCAGCTTGGTGGGTCAGAGGCCCGAGACCCAGTACTTC.

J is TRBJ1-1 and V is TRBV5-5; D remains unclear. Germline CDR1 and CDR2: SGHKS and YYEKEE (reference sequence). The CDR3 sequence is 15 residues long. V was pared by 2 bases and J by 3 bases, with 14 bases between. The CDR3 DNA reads TGTGCCAGCAGCTTTTCTGGGAAGGTGTACACTGAAGCTTTCTTT. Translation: CASSFSGKVYTEAFF.

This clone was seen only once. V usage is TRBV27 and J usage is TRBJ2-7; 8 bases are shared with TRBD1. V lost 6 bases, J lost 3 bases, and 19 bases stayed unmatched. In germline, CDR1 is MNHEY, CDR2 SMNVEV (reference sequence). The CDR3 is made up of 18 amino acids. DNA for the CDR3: TGTGCCAGCAGCCTACACACTTTCAGGACAGGGTCAAACTACGAGCAGTACTTC. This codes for CASSLHTFRTGSNYEQYF.

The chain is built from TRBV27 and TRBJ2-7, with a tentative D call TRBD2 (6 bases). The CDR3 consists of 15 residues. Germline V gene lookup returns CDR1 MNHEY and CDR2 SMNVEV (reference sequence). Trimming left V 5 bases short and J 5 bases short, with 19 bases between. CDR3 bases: TGTGCCAGCAGTCGGCTTGGGGGGAAAGCTCACGAGCAGTACTTC. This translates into CASSRLGGKAHEQYF.

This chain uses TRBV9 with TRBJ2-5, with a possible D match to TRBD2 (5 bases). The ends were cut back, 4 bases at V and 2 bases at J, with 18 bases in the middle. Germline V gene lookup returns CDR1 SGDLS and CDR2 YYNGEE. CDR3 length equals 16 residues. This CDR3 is CASSPRASRRQETQYF. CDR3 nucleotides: TGTGCCAGCAGCCCTAGGGCTAGCCGAAGGCAAGAGACCCAGTACTTC.

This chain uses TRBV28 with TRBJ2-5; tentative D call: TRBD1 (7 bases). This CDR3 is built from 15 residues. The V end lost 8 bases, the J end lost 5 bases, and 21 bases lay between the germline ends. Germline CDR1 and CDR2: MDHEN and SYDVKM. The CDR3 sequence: CASGRAGRGVETQYF. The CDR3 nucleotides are TGTGCCAGCGGACGAGCGGGCAGGGGGGTCGAGACCCAGTACTTC.

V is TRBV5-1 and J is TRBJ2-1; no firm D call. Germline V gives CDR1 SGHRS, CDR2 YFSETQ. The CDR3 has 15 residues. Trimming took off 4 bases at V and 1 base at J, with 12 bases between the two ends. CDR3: CASSRQSGSYNEQFF. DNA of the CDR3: TGCGCCAGCAGCCGTCAATCCGGTTCCTACAATGAGCAGTTCTTC.

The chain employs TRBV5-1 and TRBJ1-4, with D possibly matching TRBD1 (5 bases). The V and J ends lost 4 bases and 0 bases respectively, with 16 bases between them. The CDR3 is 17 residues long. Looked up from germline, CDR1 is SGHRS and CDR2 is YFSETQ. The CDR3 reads CASSLPAGGSTNEKLFF. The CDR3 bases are TGCGCCAGCAGCCTACCCGCGGGGGGATCAACTAATGAAAAACTGTTTTTT.

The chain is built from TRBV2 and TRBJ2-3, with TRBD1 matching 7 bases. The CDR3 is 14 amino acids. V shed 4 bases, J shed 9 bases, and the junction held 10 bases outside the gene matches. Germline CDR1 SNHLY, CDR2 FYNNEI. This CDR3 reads CASSASSGTVTQYF. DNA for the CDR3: TGTGCCAGCAGTGCCTCTTCCGGGACAGTCACGCAGTATTTT.

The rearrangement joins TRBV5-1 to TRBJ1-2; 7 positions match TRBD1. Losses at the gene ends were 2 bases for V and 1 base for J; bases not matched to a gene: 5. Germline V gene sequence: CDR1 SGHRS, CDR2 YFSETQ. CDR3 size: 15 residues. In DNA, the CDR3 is TGCGCCAGCAGCTTCGAGGGACAGATTAACTATGGCTACACCTTC. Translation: CASSFEGQINYGYTF.

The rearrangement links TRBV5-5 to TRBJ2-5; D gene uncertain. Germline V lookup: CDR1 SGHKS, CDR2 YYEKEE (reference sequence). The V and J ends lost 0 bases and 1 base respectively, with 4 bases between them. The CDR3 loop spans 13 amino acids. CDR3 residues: CASSLGIQETQYF. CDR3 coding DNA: TGTGCCAGCAGCTTGGGAATCCAAGAGACCCAGTACTTC.

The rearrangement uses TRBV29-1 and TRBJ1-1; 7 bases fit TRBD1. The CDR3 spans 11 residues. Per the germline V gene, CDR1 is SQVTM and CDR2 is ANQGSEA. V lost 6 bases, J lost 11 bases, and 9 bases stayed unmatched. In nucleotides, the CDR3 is TGCAGCGTGGGGACAGACTTAAACGCTTTCTTT. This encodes CSVGTDLNAFF.

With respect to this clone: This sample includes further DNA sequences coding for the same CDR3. CDR3 DNA sequence: TGTGCCAGCAGTGAAGCGGTCAGGGGCTATGGCTACACCTTC. It yields the protein CASSEAVRGYGYTF. The chain is built from TRBV6-1 and TRBJ1-2; weak D call: TRBD1 (6 bases). Deletions cut 0 bases from V and 4 bases from J, with 9 bases between. CDR3 length: 14 amino acids. The germline CDR1 and CDR2 sequences are MNHNS and SASEGT.

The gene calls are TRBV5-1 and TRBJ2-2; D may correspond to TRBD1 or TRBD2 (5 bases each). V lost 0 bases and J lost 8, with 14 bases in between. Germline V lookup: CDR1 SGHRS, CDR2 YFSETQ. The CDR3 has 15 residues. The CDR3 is CASSLGDPVRGELFF. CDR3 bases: TGCGCCAGCAGCTTGGGGGACCCTGTCCGAGGGGAGCTGTTTTTT.

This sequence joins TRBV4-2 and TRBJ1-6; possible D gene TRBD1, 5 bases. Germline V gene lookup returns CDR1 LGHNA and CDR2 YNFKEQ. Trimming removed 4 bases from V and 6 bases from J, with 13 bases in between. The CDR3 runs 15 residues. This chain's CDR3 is CASSRDREGNSPLHF. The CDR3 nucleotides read TGTGCCAGCAGCCGAGACAGAGAAGGTAATTCACCCCTCCACTTT.

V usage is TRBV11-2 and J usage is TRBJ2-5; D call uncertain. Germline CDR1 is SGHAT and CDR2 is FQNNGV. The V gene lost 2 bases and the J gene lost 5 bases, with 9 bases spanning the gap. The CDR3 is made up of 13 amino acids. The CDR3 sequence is CASSLLIGETQYF. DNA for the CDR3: TGTGCCAGCAGCTTATTAATCGGGGAGACCCAGTACTTC. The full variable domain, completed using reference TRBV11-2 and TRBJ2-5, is EAGVAQSPRYKIIEKRQSVAFWCNPISGHATLYWYQQILGQGPKLLIQFQNNGVVDDSQLPKDRFSAERLKGVDSTLKIQPAKLEDSAVYLCASSLLIGETQYFGPGTRLLVL.

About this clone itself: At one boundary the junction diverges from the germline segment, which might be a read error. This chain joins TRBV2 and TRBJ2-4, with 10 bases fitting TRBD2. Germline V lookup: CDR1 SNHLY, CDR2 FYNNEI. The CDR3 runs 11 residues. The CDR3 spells CASVEASGSFF. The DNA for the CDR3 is TGTGCCAGCGTGGAGGCTAGCGGGAGTTTCTTC.

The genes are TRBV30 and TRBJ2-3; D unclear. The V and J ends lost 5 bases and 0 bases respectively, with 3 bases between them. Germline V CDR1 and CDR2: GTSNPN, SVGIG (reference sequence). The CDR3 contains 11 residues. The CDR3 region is CAWASTDTQYF. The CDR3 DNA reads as TGTGCCTGGGCTAGCACAGATACGCAGTATTTT.

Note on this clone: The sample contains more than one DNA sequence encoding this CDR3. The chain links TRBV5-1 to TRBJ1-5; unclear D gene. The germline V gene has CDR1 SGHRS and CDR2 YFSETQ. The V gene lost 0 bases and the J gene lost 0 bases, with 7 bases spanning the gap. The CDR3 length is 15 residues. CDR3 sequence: CASSLEGFSNQPQHF. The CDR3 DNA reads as TGCGCCAGCAGCTTGGAAGGGTTTAGCAATCAGCCCCAGCATTTT.

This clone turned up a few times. CDR3 sequence: CASSVSPGVENGYTF. Written as DNA, the CDR3 is TGTGCCAGCAGCGTCTCCCCAGGGGTGGAGAATGGCTACACCTTC. The genes are TRBV9 and TRBJ1-2; a possible D gene is TRBD1 (6 bases). In germline, CDR1 is SGDLS, CDR2 YYNGEE. The CDR3 contains 15 residues. The V gene lost 2 bases and the J gene lost 6 bases, with 17 bases spanning the gap.

The CDR3 sequence: CASSQGIGYGYTF. The CDR3 nucleotides are TGTGCCAGCAGTCAGGGGATCGGCTATGGCTACACCTTC. V gene TRBV6-6 combines with J gene TRBJ1-2, with D maybe TRBD1 (6 bases). The CDR3 totals 13 residues. Trimming took off 5 bases at V and 4 bases at J, with 11 bases between the two ends. Germline values: CDR1 MNHNY, CDR2 SVGAGI (reference sequence).

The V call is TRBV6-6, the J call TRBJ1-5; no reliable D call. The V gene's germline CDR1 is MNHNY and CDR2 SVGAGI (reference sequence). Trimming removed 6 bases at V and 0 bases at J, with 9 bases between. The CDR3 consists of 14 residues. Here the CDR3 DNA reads TGTGCCAGCAGGTACATTGATAGCAATCAGCCCCAGCATTTT. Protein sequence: CASRYIDSNQPQHF.

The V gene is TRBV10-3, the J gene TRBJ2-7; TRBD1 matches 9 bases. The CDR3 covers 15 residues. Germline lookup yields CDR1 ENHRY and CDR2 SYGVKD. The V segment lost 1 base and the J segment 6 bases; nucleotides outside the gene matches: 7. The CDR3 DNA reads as TGTGCCATCAGTGAGTGGGACAGGGCTACGGGCGAGCAGTACTTC. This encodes CAISEWDRATGEQYF.